Listed here is a single T cell receptor beta chain. In its sample, this clone was seen a few times. Its target antigen remains unknown. Base qualities are not recorded, but no much larger clone differs from it by a single base. The data originate from a study of blood T cell repertoires in COVID-19 (TCRdb year 2020). General notes on the study: The collaborator samples originated in the United States, Italy and Spain and spanned the acute and convalescent phases of COVID-19. Where available, HLA class I and class II types were obtained from metadata supplied by the sample provider rather than from assay-based typing. The dataset comprised deeply sampled blood TCRbeta repertoires from subjects exposed to, actively infected with, or recovered from COVID-19. The repertoires were released in a freely available public database meant as a resource for research on the immune response to SARS-CoV-2. Samples came from the ongoing ImmuneRACE study (first 160 participants) plus 1,254 subjects from 6 global collaborators. Nearly every sample came with metadata listing a de-identified subject ID, COVID-19 status, age in years and sex. The material from the prospective study consisted of cDNA or gDNA derived from T cells, B-cell-depleted T cells, or PBMCs. Study-wide conclusions, independent of this receptor: The quantity of clinical and demographic metadata differed by source and by participant and was supplied without curation.

Whole blood was collected in K2EDTA tubes by collaborating institutions according to the institutions' own protocols. For TCRbeta analysis, collaborators shipped samples in one of three forms: frozen whole blood, isolated PBMCs, or DNA extracted from either of those sample types. The immunoSEQ Assay, a bias-controlled multiplex PCR, was used to amplify TCRbeta CDR3 regions from genomic DNA. Per the authors' processing: The number of nucleated cells in each sample was estimated from the amplification of reference gene primers within the assay. Sequence reads were collapsed and filtered to measure the absolute abundance of every unique TCRbeta CDR3 rearrangement. For each sample, productive Simpson clonality was calculated as the square root of Simpson's diversity index across productive rearrangements. TCRdb obtained this table from immuneACCESS and retained in-frame rearrangements with V and J assigned. These tables miss some clones; where compared with another copy, unresolved V genes account for less than half of the shortfall, and the remainder is unexplained. Clonal size and the V and J genes are those of that table, whereas D and trimming came from the DNA. The sample table contains under 140,000 clones; only one count was recorded for 80% to 90% of them. About 17% of the sample lies in the top ten.

The origin of this receptor is a woman in her sixties or seventies with acute or convalescent COVID-19. The material sequenced was peripheral blood.

The DNA reads as follows: TGCGCCAGCAGCCAAGAGACGGGACAGGGATGGTACGGCTACACCTTC. Its amino acids are CASSQETGQGWYGYTF. This chain joins TRBV4-3 to TRBJ1-2, with TRBD1 identical over 9 junction bases. The CDR3 spans 16 residues, from the cysteine through the phenylalanine. Only the CDR3 portion is preserved as DNA: 48 bases, with reading frame beginning at the first base. As encoded in the germline V gene, CDR1 is LGHNA while CDR2 is YSLEER. Germline trimming amounts to 0 bases on V and 8 bases on J, with 10 as the count of junction bases outside the gene matches.